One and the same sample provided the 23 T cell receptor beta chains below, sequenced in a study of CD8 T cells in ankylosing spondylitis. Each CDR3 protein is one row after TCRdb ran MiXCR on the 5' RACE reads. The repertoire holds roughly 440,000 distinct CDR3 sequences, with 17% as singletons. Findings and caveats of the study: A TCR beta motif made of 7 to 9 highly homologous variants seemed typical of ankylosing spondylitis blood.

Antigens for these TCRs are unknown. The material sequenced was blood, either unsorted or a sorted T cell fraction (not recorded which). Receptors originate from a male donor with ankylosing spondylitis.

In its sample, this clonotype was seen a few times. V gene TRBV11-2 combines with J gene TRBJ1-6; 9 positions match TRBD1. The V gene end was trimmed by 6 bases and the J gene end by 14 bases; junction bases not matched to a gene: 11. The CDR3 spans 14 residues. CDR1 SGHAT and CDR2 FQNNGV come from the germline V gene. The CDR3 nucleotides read TGTGCCAGCAGTCCGGGACAGGGACTGGGTGCCCTCCACTTT. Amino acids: CASSPGQGLGALHF.

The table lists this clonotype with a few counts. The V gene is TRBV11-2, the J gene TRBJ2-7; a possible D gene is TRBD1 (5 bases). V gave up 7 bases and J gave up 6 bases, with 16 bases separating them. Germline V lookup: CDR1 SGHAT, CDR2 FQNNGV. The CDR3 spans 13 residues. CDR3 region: CASTPRQGSEQYF. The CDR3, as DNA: TGTGCCAGCACCCCCCGTCAGGGTTCCGAGCAGTACTTC.

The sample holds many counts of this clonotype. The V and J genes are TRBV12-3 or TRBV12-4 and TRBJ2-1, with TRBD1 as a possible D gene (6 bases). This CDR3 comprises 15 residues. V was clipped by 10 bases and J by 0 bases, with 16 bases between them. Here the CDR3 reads CATTTQGSSYNEQFF. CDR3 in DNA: TGTGCCACCACAACCCAGGGGAGCTCCTACAATGAGCAGTTCTTC.

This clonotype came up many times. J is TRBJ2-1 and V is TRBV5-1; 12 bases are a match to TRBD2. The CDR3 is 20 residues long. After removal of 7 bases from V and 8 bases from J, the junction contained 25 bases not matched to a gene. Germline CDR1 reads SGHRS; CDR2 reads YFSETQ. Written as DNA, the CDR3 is TGCGCCAGCTCAACCCCGAGGGCTAGCGGGAGGGCCTTCGGGTCGGATGAGCAGTTCTTC. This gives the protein CASSTPRASGRAFGSDEQFF. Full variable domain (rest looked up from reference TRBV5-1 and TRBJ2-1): KAGVTQTPRYLIKTRGQQVTLSCSPISGHRSVSWYQQTPGQGLQFLFEYFSETQRNKGNFPGRFSGRQFSNSRSEMNVSTLELGDSALYLCASSTPRASGRAFGSDEQFFGPGTRLTVL.

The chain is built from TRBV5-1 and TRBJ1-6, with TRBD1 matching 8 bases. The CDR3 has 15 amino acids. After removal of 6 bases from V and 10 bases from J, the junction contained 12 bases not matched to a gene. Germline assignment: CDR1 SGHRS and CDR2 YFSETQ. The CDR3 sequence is CASNDPQQGDSPLHF. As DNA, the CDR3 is TGCGCCAGCAACGACCCCCAACAGGGGGACTCACCCCTCCACTTT.

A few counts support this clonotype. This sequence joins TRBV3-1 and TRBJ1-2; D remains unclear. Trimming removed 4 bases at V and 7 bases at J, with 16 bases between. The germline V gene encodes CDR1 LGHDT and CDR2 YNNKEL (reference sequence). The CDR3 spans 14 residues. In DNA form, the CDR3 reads TGTGCCAGCAGCCGCCGAGACGTCCGGGGTGGCTACACCTTC. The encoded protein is CASSRRDVRGGYTF.

CDR3 nucleotide sequence: TGCGCCAGCAGCTTGGCCGGACTAGCGGGGTACAATGAGCAGTTCTTC. This codes for CASSLAGLAGYNEQFF. The chain combines TRBV5-1 with TRBJ2-1, with 12 bases matching TRBD2. The CDR3 spans 16 residues. V trimming: 0 bases; J trimming: 4 bases; junction bases outside the gene matches: 2. CDR1 and CDR2 (germline): SGHRS, YFSETQ.

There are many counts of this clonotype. The CDR3 bases are TGCGCCAGCAGCACGGGACGCAGCTCTGGAAACACCATATATTTT. Translating gives CASSTGRSSGNTIYF. The J gene is TRBJ1-3, the V gene TRBV5-1, with D perhaps TRBD1 (5 bases). V dropped 4 bases and J dropped 0 bases, with 11 bases sitting between them. CDR3 length: 15 residues. Per germline, CDR1 SGHRS and CDR2 YFSETQ.

The chain's CDR3 is CASTPGMGNTEAFF. The CDR3 DNA reads as TGTGCCAGCACCCCGGGAATGGGTAACACTGAAGCTTTCTTT. The chain recombines TRBV6-2 or TRBV6-3 with TRBJ1-1; no clear D gene. This CDR3 spans 14 amino acids. Looked up from germline, CDR1 is MNHEY and CDR2 is SVGEGT. The V and J ends lost 7 bases and 2 bases respectively, with 14 bases between them.

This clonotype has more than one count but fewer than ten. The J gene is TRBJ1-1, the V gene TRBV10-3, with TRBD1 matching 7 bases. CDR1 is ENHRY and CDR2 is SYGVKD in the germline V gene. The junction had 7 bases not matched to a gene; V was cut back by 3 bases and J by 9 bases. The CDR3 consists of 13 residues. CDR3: CAISEQPGQQAFF. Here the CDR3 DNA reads TGTGCCATCAGTGAACAACCGGGACAGCAAGCTTTCTTT.

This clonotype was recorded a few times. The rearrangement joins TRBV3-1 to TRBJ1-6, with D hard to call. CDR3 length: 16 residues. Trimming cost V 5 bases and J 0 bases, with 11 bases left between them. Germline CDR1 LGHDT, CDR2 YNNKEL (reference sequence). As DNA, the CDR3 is TGTGCCAGCAGCGAAGGAGGGAGCTCCTATAATTCACCCCTCCACTTT. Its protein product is CASSEGGSSYNSPLHF.

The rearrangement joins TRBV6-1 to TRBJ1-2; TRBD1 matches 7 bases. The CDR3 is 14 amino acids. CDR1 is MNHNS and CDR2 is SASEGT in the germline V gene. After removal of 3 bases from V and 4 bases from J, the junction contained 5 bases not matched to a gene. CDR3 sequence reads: CASSDSGGIYGYTF. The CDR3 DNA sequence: TGTGCCAGCAGTGATTCAGGGGGTATCTATGGCTACACCTTC.

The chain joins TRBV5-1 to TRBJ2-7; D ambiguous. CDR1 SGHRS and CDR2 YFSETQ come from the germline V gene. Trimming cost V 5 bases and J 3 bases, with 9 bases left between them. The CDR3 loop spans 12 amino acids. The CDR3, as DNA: TGCGCCAGCAGTGGCAGTCACTACGAGCAGTACTTC. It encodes CASSGSHYEQYF.

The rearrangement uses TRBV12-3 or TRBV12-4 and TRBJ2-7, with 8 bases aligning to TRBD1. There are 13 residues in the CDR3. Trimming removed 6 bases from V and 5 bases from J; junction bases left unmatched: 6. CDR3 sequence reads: CASRLTGVNEQYF. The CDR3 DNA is TGTGCCAGCAGACTGACAGGGGTCAACGAGCAGTACTTC.

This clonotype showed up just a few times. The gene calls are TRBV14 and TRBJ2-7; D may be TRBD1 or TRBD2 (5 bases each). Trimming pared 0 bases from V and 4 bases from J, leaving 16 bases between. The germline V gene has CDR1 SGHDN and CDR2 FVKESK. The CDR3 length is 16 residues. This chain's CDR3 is CASSQERDPKGYEQYF. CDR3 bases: TGTGCCAGCAGCCAAGAACGGGATCCCAAGGGGTACGAGCAGTACTTC. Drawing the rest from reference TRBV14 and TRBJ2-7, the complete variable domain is EAGVTQFPSHSVIEKGQTVTLRCDPISGHDNLYWYRRVMGKEIKFLLHFVKESKQDESGMPNNRFLAERTGGTYSTLKVQPAELEDSGVYFCASSQERDPKGYEQYFGPGTRLTVT.

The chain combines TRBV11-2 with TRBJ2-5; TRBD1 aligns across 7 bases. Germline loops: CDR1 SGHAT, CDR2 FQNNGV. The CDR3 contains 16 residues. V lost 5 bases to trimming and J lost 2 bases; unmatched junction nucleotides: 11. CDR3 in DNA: TGTGCCAGCAGCCCCTGGACAGGACTTGCTCAAGAGACCCAGTACTTC. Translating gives CASSPWTGLAQETQYF.

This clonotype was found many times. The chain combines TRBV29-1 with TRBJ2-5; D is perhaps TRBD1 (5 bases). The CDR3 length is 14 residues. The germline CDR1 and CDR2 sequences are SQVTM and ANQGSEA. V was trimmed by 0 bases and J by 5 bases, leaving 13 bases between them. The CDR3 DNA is TGCAGCGTTGAAGATCGAAGGGGAACGGAGACCCAGTACTTC. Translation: CSVEDRRGTETQYF. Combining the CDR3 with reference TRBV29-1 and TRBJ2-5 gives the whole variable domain SAVISQKPSRDICQRGTSLTIQCQVDSQVTMMFWYRQQPGQSLTLIATANQGSEATYESGFVIDKFPISRPNLTFSTLTVSNMSPEDSSIYLCSVEDRRGTETQYFGPGTRLLVL.

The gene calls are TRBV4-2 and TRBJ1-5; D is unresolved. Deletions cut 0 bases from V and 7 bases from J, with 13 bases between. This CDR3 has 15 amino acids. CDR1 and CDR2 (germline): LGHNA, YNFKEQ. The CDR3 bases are TGTGCCAGCAGCCAAGATCAGTGGGCGCAGCAGCCCCAGCATTTT. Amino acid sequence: CASSQDQWAQQPQHF.

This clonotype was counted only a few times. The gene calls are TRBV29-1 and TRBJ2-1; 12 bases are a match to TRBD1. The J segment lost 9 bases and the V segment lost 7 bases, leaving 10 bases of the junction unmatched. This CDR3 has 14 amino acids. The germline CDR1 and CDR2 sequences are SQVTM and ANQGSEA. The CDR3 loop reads CSGIRGQGASEQFF. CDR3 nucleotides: TGCAGCGGCATAAGGGGACAGGGGGCTAGTGAGCAGTTCTTC.

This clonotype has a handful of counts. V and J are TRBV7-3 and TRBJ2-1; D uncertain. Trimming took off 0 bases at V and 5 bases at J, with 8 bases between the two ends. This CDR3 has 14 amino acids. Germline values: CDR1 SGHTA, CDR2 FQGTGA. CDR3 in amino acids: CASSLTRDNNEQFF. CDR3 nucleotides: TGTGCCAGCAGCTTAACTAGAGATAACAATGAGCAGTTCTTC.

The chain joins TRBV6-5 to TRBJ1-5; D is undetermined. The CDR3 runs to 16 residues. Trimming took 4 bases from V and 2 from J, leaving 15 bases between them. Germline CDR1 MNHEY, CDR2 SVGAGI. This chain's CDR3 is CASSWRGEGRNQPQHF. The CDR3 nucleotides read TGTGCCAGCAGTTGGCGGGGAGAGGGCCGCAATCAGCCCCAGCATTTT.

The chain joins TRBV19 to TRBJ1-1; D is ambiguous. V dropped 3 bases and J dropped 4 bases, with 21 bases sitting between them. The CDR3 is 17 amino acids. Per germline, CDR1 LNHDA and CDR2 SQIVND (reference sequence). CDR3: CASSIPLGRERFTEAFF. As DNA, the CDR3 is TGTGCCAGTAGTATCCCGTTAGGACGGGAGCGATTCACTGAAGCTTTCTTT.

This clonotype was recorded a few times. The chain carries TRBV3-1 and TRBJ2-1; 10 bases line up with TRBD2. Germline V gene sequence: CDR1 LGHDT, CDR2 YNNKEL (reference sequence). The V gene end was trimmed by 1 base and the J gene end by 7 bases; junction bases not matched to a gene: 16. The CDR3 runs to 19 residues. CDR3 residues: CASSQVSPSASGSLNEQFF. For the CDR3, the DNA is TGTGCCAGCAGCCAAGTGAGCCCGTCGGCTAGCGGGAGTCTGAATGAGCAGTTCTTC.